A single T cell receptor (beta chain) is shown here with its context. In this sample, this clonotype turned up a few times. It has no known antigen specificity. Base qualities are not provided; no much larger clone lies one nucleotide away. The data are from a study of T-cell memory formation after mild COVID-19 (dated by TCRdb to about 2021). The study in broad terms: TCR sequence clusters from the two donors were largely donor specific. Two young, previously healthy adult volunteers, one female and one male, were included in the cohort. T-cell clones expanding and contracting after mild COVID-19 in a couple of donors were tracked by longitudinal TCRalpha and TCRbeta repertoire sequencing.

On the study overall, not on this receptor specifically: Only a couple of mild cases were covered in the study, and larger cohorts including severe cases with pre-infection samples were considered necessary. Some responding clones were detected in pre-infection memory, suggesting pre-existing cross-reactive memory T cells joined the SARS-CoV-2 response. SARS-CoV-2 specificity was not confirmed for the second-wave clones peaking on day 37. Clones that contracted from day 15 to 85 showed balanced CD4/CD8 phenotypes, whereas a second wave of clones that expanded from day 15 to 37 leaned towards CD4+. Contracting CD4+ clones appeared mostly in the CM and EM memory subsets, whereas CD8+ clones were enriched in EMRA.

CDR1 and CDR2, looked up from the germline V gene, are LGHNA and YSLEER. The CDR3 runs 13 amino acids, cysteine and phenylalanine included. Solely the CDR3 DNA is kept, with 39 bases framed from the first base. Trimming takes 0 bases from V and 7 bases from J, and the germline ends sit 7 bases apart. PBMCs were isolated by Ficoll-Paque density gradient centrifugation. Instrument used: Illumina NovaSeq 6000. cDNA libraries for TCRalpha and TCRbeta were prepared by 5'RACE using constant-segment primers, with sample barcodes and unique molecular identifiers added. RNA was extracted from every sample with Trizol reagent. Amplification of the libraries took two PCR steps, and the second step added a second sample barcode plus Illumina TruSeq adapters. Libraries were sequenced on an Illumina NovaSeq with 2 x 150 bp paired-end reads. Per the source publication's procedure: The reads were demultiplexed and collapsed into UMI-guided consensus sequences using migec v1.2.7. With mixcr v2.1.11, UMI consensuses were aligned to TRA and TRB V and J templates and assembled into clonotypes. A clonotype was counted as expanded or contracted only when both edgeR and NoisET called the clonotype significant, with the noise models trained on biological replicates. For edgeR calls, the cutoffs were a false discovery rate-adjusted p below 0.01 and a log2 fold-change threshold of 1. PCA with hierarchical clustering of max-normalized trajectories of the 1000 most abundant clonotypes was used as exploratory dynamics analysis. Separately sequenced CD4+ and CD8+ repertoires were used to assign the CD4 or CD8 phenotype of responding clones. TCRdb trimmed public reads at Q25 via fastp, called clones via MiXCR and kept in-frame beta chains. Identical CDR3 proteins give one entry, which carries the most common genes and DNA. These V and J calls derive from TCRdb rather than the authors' analysis. The sample table shows roughly 250,000 distinct CDR3 sequences, and around 17% are seen once. The biggest ten clones account for approximately 3.6% of the sample.

Recombination connected TRBV4-3 to TRBJ1-5, with the D gene uncertain. The clonotype comes from a young man who had mild COVID-19 (a few samples of this study predate the infection). The sample titles of this study are shuffled in the database, so cell type and time point are left out; the donor was told from shared clones. The sequenced sample was PBMCs or a T cell subset sorted from them (not recorded which). The CDR3 corresponds to CASSQETWQPQHF. The nucleotide sequence is TGCGCCAGCAGCCAAGAGACCTGGCAGCCCCAGCATTTT.